The rows below give T cell receptor beta chains drawn from one sample of a study of T cell responses to AZD1222 COVID-19 vaccine. Assay: immunoSEQ multiplex PCR; the TCRdb copy retains only in-frame clones and omits some. The repertoire holds 110,000 to 150,000 clones, with 88% as singletons. Source: peripheral blood, taken 28 days after the second AZD1222 dose. The source is an adult who received the AZD1222 COVID-19 vaccine. Each CDR3 is given with its conserved first and last residue. A D gene is named only where the DNA matches it firmly. Part of the rows lack a size; the others show once, few, many or a class for expanded clones.

-	TRBV30	TRBJ1-4	-	TGTGCCTGGACTGGAGGGAAAGACGAAAAACTGTTTTTT	CAWTGGKDEKLFF
-	TRBV28	TRBJ1-5	-	TGTGCCAGCAGTTTGGGCCCCTATAGCAATCAGCCCCAGCATTTT	CASSLGPYSNQPQHF
few	TRBV29-1	TRBJ2-1	-	TGCAGCGTTGAATTTGGGACTGGGAGCTCCTACAATGAGCAGTTCTTC	CSVEFGTGSSYNEQFF
-	TRBV7-4	TRBJ1-1	-	TGTGCCAGCAGCTCCAGTACGGCTTTCTTT	CASSSSTAFF
-	TRBV7-2	TRBJ1-6	-	TGTGCCAGCAGCTTAGACATTCCACCCCTCCACTTT	CASSLDIPPLHF
-	TRBV7-5	TRBJ2-7	-	TGTGCCAGAAGCTTAGGGACAGATTACGAGCAGTACTTC	CARSLGTDYEQYF
-	TRBV7-2	TRBJ1-2	-	TGTGCCAGCCGCTTCTCGGGACGGGGGGGCGGCTACACCTTC	CASRFSGRGGGYTF
-	TRBV20-1	TRBJ2-4	-	TGCAGTGCTATGACAGGAAACATTCAGTACTTC	CSAMTGNIQYF
-	TRBV20-1	TRBJ2-3	-	TGCAGTGCTAGTATTGGAGTCACAGATACGCAGTATTTT	CSASIGVTDTQYF
-	TRBV28	TRBJ2-7	-	TGTGCCAGCAGTAGCAAGGGCTACGAGCAGTACTTC	CASSSKGYEQYF
once	TRBV2	TRBJ1-1	-	TGTGCCAGCAGTGCGGGGAACACTGAAGCTTTCTTT	CASSAGNTEAFF
-	TRBV11-2	TRBJ2-7	-	TGTGCCAGCAGTTCCTGGATTGACGACGAGCAGTACTTC	CASSSWIDDEQYF
-	TRBV7-2	TRBJ2-1	-	TGTGCCAGCAGCGCCGGGTCGTATTGGTACAATGAGCAGTTCTTC	CASSAGSYWYNEQFF
few	TRBV5-1	TRBJ2-3	TRBD1	TGCGCCAGCAGCTTGACCCCGCCGACAGGGGGCGGAGATACGCAGTATTTT	CASSLTPPTGGGDTQYF
-	TRBV15	TRBJ2-7	TRBD1	TGTGCCACCAGCAGGAGGACAGGGGAATACGAGCAGTACTTC	CATSRRTGEYEQYF
-	TRBV5-1	TRBJ2-4	-	TGCGCCAGCAGCTTGAGTGGGGGGGCCGCTGACATTCAGTACTTC	CASSLSGGAADIQYF
-	TRBV11-3	TRBJ2-3	-	TGTGCCAGCAGCCTCCGGGACGGGCTTAAGTATTTT	CASSLRDGLKYF
once	TRBV18	TRBJ2-1	TRBD1	TGTGCCAGCTCGCGCATGACAGGGGAAGGTGAGCAGTTCTTC	CASSRMTGEGEQFF
-	TRBV19	TRBJ1-2	-	TGTGCCAGTAGTACATCACAGGGCCGGGGTGGATATGGCTACACCTTC	CASSTSQGRGGYGYTF
few	TRBV5-1	TRBJ2-3	-	TGCGCCAGCAGCCCGTACGTCGAGGCAGATACGCAGTATTTT	CASSPYVEADTQYF
-	TRBV13	TRBJ2-2	-	TGTGCCAGCAGCTTTCCCAGGAACACCGGGGAGCTGTTTTTT	CASSFPRNTGELFF
few	TRBV10-3	TRBJ1-1	TRBD1	TGTGCCATCAGTGACCCCCGACAGGGAGACACTGAAGCTTTCTTT	CAISDPRQGDTEAFF
-	TRBV6-6	TRBJ2-5	-	TGTGCCAGCAGCGACCCGGAAGAGACCCAGTACTTC	CASSDPEETQYF
-	TRBV28	TRBJ2-7	TRBD2	TGTGCCAGCAGTCACCGGGGGGAGCGGAGGAACTACGAGCAGTACTTC	CASSHRGERRNYEQYF
-	TRBV4-2	TRBJ2-3	TRBD2	TGTGCCAGCAGCCAAGATGAGGCTAGCGGTCCGTATTTT	CASSQDEASGPYF
-	TRBV27	TRBJ2-3	-	TGTGCCAGCAGTTTATCGGGGGGACAGTATAGCACAGATACGCAGTATTTT	CASSLSGGQYSTDTQYF
-	TRBV6-5	TRBJ1-4	-	TGTGCCAGCAACCCGGGGACGGTTGAAAAACTGTTTTTT	CASNPGTVEKLFF
-	TRBV9	TRBJ2-1	TRBD2	TGTGCCAGCAGCGTAGTTAGCGGGAGGGCGGGGAATGAGCAGTTCTTC	CASSVVSGRAGNEQFF
-	TRBV3-1/TRBV3-2	TRBJ1-1	-	TGTGCCAGCAGCCCCCCTTCCCGGGTGAACACTGAAGCTTTCTTT	CASSPPSRVNTEAFF
-	TRBV21-1	TRBJ1-2	-	TGTGCCAGCAGCAAAGCGCTCGGGGGCGGCTACACCTTC	CASSKALGGGYTF
-	TRBV21-1	TRBJ2-5	-	TGTGCCAGCAGCAAAGGTAGGGGGTTGGAGACCCAGTACTTC	CASSKGRGLETQYF
-	TRBV30	TRBJ1-5	TRBD1	TGTGCCTGGAGCGGGACAGGGAATCAGCCCCAGCATTTT	CAWSGTGNQPQHF
-	TRBV19	TRBJ2-3	-	TGTGCCAGTAGTATACAGACAGATACGCAGTATTTT	CASSIQTDTQYF
-	TRBV19	TRBJ1-2	TRBD1	TGTGCCAGTAGTATGGACAGGTCGGATAGCTACACCTTC	CASSMDRSDSYTF
-	TRBV7-3	TRBJ1-6	-	TGTGCCAGCAGCTTAATGGGTGGAGGGGGATCCTATAATTCACCCCTCCACTTT	CASSLMGGGGSYNSPLHF
-	TRBV10-3	TRBJ1-2	-	TGTGCCGCGACCGGGTACGGAGATGGCTACACCTTC	CAATGYGDGYTF
-	TRBV11-3	TRBJ2-1	-	TGTGCCAGCAGCCCCACTGGTCAGAACAATGAGCAGTTCTTC	CASSPTGQNNEQFF
-	TRBV27	TRBJ1-6	TRBD1	TGTGCCAGCAGTTTGGGACAGGGGACCTCGATTTCACCCCTCCACTTT	CASSLGQGTSISPLHF
-	TRBV6-6	TRBJ2-1	TRBD1	TGTGCCAGCAACTACAGACAGGGGGATGGTGAGCAGTTCTTC	CASNYRQGDGEQFF
-	TRBV6-1	TRBJ2-3	-	TGTGCCAGCAGTGTCGAAGGAGGACGAAGGCTGGGTACGCAGTATTTT	CASSVEGGRRLGTQYF
-	TRBV7-2	TRBJ1-1	-	TGTGCCAGCAGCTCACAGGGAGACACTGAAGCTTTCTTT	CASSSQGDTEAFF
-	TRBV28	TRBJ1-2	-	TGTGCCAGCAGTTTCACCGGGACAAATTTCTATGGCTACACCTTC	CASSFTGTNFYGYTF
-	TRBV6-5	TRBJ2-3	-	TGTGCCAGCAGTTACTCGTTAAGACGGGGTACAGATACGCAGTATTTT	CASSYSLRRGTDTQYF
-	TRBV12-5	TRBJ2-7	-	TGTGCTAGTGGTTTGGCCCTGGGGGGAAGAATCCACGAGCAGTACTTC	CASGLALGGRIHEQYF
-	TRBV24-1	TRBJ2-2	-	TGTGCCACCAGTGATCCCCTCCCCCCGGGCCCCAAGGACACCGGGGAGCTGTTTTTT	CATSDPLPPGPKDTGELFF
-	TRBV28	TRBJ2-1	TRBD1	TGTGCCAGCAAGACAGGGAGCGTGAGGTGGTCTAAGTTCTTC	CASKTGSVRWSKFF